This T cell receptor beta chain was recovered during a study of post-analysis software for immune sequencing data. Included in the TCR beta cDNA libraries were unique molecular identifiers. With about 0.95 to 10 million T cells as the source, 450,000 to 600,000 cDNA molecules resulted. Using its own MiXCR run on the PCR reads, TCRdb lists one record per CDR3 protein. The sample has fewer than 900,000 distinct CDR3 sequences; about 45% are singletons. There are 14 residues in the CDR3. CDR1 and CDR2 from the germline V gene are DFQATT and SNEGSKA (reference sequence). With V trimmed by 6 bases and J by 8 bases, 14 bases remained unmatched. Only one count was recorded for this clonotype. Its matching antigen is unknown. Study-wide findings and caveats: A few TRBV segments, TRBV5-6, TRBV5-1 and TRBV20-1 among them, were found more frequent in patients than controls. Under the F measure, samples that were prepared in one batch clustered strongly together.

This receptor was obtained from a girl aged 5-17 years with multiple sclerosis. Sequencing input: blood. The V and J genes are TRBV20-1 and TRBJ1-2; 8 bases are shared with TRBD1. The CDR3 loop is CSAPQTTGAKGYTF. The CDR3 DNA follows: TGCAGTGCGCCCCAGACGACAGGGGCTAAGGGCTACACCTTC.